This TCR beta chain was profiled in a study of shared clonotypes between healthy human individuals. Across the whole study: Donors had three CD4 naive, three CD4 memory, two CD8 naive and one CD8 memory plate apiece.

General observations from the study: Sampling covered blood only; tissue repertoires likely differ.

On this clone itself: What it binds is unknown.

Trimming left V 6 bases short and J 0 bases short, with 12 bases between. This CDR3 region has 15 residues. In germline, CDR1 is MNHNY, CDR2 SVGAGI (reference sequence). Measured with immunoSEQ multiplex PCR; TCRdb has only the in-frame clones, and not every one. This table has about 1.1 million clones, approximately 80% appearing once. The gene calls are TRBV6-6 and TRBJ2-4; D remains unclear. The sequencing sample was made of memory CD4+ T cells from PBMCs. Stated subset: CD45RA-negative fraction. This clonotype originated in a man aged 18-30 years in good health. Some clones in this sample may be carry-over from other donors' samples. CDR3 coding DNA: TGTGCCAGCAGGCCTGCAGATATAGCCAAAAACATTCAGTACTTC. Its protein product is CASRPADIAKNIQYF.